This T cell receptor (beta chain) was sequenced during a study of T cells after yellow fever vaccination. For the study at large: Fractions with few cells were prepared using SMART-Seq v4 Ultra Low Input.

This clonotype was picked up a small number of times. In TCRdb, the 5' RACE reads were re-called with MiXCR into one record per CDR3 protein. The data contain 300,000 to 350,000 distinct CDR3 sequences, 4% to 5.5% of them seen just once; the ten biggest clones take up approximately 19%. The specimen was PBMCs, collected 15 days after the yellow fever booster vaccination. The clonotype originates from a man younger than 30 who received the YFV17D yellow fever vaccine.

CDR3 sequence (DNA): TGTGCCAGCAGCCCCGGTGGCGTACTAGCGGGGGCACTTAGCACAGATACGCAGTATTTT. Its translation: CASSPGGVLAGALSTDTQYF. The J gene is TRBJ2-3, the V gene TRBV5-4; 11 bases are shared with TRBD2. CDR1 is SGHNT and CDR2 is YYREEE in the germline V gene (reference sequence). Germline trimming cut 4 bases from V and 0 bases from J; bases unmatched to any gene: 16. CDR3 length equals 20 residues.